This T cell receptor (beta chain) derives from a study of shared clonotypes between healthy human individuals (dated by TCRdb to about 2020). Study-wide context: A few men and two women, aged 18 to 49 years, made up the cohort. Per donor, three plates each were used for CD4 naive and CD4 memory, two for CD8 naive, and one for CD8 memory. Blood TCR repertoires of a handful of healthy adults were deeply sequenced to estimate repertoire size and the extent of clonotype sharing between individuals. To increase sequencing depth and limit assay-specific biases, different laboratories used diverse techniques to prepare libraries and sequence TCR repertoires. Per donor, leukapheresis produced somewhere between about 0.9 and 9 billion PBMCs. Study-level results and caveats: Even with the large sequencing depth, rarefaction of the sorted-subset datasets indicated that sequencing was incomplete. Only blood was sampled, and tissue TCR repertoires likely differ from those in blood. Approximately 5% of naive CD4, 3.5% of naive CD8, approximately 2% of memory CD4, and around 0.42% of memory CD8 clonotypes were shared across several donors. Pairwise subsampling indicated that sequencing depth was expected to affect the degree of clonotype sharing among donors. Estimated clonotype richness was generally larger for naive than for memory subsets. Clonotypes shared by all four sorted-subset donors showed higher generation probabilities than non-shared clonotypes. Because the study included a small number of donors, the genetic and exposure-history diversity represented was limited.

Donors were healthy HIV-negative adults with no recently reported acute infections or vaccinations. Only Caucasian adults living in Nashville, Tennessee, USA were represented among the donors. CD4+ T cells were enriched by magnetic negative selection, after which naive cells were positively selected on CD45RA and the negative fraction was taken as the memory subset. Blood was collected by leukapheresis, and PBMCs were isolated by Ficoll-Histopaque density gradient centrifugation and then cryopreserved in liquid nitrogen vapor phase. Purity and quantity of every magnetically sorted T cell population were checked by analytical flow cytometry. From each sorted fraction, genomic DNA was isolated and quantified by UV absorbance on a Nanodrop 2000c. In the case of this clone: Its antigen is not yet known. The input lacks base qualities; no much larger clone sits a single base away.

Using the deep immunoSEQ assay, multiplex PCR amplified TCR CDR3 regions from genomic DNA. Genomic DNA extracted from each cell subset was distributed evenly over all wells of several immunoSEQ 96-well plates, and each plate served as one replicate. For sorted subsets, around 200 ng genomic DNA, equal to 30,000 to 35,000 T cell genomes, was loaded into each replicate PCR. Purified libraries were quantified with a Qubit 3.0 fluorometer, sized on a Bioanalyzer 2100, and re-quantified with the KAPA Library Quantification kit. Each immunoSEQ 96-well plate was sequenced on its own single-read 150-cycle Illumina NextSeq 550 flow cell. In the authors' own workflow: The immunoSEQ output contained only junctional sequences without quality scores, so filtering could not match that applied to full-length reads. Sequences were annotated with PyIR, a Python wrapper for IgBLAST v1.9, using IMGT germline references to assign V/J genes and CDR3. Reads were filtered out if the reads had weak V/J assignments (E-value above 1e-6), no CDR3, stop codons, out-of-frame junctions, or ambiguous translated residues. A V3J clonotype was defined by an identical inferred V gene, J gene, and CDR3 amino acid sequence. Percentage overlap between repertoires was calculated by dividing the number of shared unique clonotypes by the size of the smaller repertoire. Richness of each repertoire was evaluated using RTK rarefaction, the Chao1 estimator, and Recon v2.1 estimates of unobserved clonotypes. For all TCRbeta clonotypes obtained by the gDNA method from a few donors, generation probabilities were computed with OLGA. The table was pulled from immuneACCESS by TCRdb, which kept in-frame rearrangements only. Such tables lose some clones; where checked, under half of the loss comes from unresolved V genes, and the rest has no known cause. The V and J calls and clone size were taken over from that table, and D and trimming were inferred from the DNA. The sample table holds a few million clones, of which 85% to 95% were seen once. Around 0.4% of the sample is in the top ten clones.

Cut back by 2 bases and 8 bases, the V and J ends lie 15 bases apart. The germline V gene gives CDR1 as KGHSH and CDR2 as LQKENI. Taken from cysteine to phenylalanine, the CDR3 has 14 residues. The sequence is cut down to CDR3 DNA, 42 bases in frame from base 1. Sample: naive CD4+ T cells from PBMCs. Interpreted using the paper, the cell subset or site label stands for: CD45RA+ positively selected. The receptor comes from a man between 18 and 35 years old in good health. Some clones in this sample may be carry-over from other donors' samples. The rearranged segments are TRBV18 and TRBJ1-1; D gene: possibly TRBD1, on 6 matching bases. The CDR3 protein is CASSPTQGRWEAFF. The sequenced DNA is TGTGCCAGCTCACCAACCCAGGGGCGTTGGGAAGCTTTCTTT.